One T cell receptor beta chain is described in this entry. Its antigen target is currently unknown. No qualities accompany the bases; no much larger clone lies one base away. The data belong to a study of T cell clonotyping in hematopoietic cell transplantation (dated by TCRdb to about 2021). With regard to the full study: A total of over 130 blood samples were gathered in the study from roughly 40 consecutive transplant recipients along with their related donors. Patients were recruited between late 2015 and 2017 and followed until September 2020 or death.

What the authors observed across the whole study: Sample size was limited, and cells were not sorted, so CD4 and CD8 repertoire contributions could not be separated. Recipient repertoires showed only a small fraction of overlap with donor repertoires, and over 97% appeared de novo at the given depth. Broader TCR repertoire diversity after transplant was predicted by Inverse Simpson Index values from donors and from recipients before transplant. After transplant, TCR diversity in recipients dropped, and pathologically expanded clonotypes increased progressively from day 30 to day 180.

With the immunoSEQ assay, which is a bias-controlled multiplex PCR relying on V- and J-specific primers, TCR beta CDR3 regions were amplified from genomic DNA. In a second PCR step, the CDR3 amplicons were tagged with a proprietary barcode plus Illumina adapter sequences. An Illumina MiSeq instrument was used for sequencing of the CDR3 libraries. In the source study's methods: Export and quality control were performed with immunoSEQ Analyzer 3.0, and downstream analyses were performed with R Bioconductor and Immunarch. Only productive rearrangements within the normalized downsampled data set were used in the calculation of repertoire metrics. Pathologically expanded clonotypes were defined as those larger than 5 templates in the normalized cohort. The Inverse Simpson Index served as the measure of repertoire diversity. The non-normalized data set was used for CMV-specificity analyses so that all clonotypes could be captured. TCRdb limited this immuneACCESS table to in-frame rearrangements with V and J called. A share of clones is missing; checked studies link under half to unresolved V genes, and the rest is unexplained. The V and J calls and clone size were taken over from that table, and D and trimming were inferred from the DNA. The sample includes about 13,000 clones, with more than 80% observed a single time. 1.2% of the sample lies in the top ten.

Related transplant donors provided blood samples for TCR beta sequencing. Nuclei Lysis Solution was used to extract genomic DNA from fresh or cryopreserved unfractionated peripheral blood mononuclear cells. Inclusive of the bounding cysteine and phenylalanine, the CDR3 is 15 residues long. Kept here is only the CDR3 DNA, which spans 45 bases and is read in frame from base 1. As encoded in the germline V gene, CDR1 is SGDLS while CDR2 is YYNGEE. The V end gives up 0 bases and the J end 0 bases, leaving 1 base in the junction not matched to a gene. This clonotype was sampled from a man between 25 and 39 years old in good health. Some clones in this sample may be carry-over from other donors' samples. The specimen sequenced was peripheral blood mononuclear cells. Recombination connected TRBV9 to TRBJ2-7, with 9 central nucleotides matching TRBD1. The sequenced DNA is TGTGCCAGCAGCGTAGACAGGGGGCCCTCCTACGAGCAGTACTTC. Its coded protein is CASSVDRGPSYEQYF.